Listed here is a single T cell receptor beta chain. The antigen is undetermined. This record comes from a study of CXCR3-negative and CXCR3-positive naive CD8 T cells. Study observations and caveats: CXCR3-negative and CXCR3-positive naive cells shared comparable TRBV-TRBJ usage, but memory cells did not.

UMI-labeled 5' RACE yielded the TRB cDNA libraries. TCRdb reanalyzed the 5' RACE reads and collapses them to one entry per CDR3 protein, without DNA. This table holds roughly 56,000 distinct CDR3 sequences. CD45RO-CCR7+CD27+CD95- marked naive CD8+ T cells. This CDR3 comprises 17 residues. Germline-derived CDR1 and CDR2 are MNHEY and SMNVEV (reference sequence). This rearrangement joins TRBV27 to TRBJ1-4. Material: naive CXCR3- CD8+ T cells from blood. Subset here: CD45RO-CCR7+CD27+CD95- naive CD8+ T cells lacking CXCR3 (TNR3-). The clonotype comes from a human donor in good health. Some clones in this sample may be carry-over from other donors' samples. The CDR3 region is CASSRLGTAGRGEKLFF.